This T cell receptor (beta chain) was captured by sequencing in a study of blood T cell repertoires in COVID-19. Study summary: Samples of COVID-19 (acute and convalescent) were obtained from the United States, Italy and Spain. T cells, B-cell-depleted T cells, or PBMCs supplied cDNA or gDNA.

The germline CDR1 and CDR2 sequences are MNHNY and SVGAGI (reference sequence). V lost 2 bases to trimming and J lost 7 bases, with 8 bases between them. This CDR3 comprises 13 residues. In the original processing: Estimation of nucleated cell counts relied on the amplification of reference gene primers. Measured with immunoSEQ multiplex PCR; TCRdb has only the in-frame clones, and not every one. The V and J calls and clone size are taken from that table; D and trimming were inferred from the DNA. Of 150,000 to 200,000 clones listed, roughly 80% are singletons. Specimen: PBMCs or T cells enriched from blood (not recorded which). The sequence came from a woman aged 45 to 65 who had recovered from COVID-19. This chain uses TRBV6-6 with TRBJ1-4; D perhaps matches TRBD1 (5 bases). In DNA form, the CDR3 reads TGTGCCAGCAGTTACGGGACTGGTGAAAAACTGTTTTTT. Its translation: CASSYGTGEKLFF.